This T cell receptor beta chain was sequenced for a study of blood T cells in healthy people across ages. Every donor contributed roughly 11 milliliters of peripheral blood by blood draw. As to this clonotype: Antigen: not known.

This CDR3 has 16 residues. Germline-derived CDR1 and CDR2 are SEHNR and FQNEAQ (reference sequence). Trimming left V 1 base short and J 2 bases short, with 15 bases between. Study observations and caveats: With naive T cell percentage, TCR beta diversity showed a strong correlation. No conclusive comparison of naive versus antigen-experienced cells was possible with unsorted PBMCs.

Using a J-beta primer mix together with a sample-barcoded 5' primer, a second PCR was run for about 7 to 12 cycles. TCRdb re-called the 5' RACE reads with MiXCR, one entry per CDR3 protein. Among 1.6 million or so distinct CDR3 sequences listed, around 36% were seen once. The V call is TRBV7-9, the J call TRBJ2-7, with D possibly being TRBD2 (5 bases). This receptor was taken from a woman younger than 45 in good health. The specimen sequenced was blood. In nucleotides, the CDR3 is TGTGCCAGCAGCTTAGTTGTGACGACGGGGACCTACGAGCAGTACTTC. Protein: CASSLVVTTGTYEQYF.